This T cell receptor (beta chain) originates from a study of T cell changes during pregnancy in multiple sclerosis. Assay: immunoSEQ multiplex PCR; the TCRdb copy retains only in-frame clones and omits some. The table includes approximately 51,000 clones, 93% detected once. Germline assignment: CDR1 SEHNR and CDR2 FQNEAQ (reference sequence). The V and J ends lost 7 bases and 4 bases respectively, with 17 bases between them. The CDR3 runs 15 residues. Sequencing used peripheral blood, obtained in the second trimester of pregnancy. This chain connects TRBV7-9 to TRBJ1-3, with D perhaps matching TRBD1 (6 bases). The receptor's source is a female donor with multiple sclerosis, enrolled in a pregnancy study. CDR3 in amino acids: CASTLPGVAGNTIYF. The CDR3 DNA follows: TGTGCCAGCACCCTACCAGGGGTAGCAGGAAACACCATATATTTT.